A selection of T cell receptor beta chains follows, all from one sample in a study of vaccination and CD4 T cells after COVID-19. TCRdb ran MiXCR on the PCR reads and lists one entry per CDR3 protein. This table holds several thousand distinct CDR3 sequences, about 39% found once. No antigen has been identified for these receptors. Input material: CD4+ T cells from blood, cultured in vitro. All receptors come from a human donor in good health. CDR3s include the opening cysteine and the closing phenylalanine or tryptophan. D genes are given only for firm matches. Clone sizes are given selectively: once, few, many, or a class where the clone is expanded.

cdr3_length clone_size j_call d_call v_call cdr3_nt cdr3_aa
14 few TRBJ1-2 . TRBV4-3 TGCGCCAGCAGCCAAGAAAGATCTAACTATGGCTACACCTTC CASSQERSNYGYTF
16 . TRBJ1-2 TRBD1 TRBV6-1 TGTGCCAGCATCGGACAGGGTCTATATCCTGTTAATGGCTACACCTTC CASIGQGLYPVNGYTF
13 . TRBJ1-6 . TRBV4-1 TGCGCCAGCAGCCAAGATTTGGATTCACCCCCCCACTTT CASSQDLDSPPHF
15 . TRBJ2-2 TRBD1 TRBV6-2/TRBV6-3 TGTGCCAGCAGTTACGTTGGACAGGGCACCGGGGGGCTGTTTTTT CASSYVGQGTGGLFF
17 . TRBJ2-1 TRBD2 TRBV20-1 TGCAGTGCTAGAGCGGTTCTAGCGGAAATCTCCTACAATGAGCAGTTCTTC CSARAVLAEISYNEQFF
13 few TRBJ1-2 TRBD1 TRBV20-1 TGCAGTGCTAGACGGGCAGGGGGCTTTGGCTACACCTTC CSARRAGGFGYTF
16 . TRBJ1-2 TRBD1 TRBV29-1 TGCAGCGTTACCACCGGGACAGGGGGCGGAGCGGGAGGCTACACCTTC CSVTTGTGGGAGGYTF
14 . TRBJ2-2 TRBD1 TRBV28 TGTGCCAGCAGTCTGACAGGGTCCACCGGGGAGCTGTTTTTT CASSLTGSTGELFF
15 . TRBJ1-1 . TRBV5-1 TGCGCCAGCAGCTTGGGGACAGCGATGAACACTGAAGCTTTCTTT CASSLGTAMNTEAFF
13 . TRBJ1-2 . TRBV12-3/TRBV12-4 TGTGCCAGCAGTCACCTTAGGGCGGGCGGCTACACCTTC CASSHLRAGGYTF
13 . TRBJ1-1 . TRBV9 TGTGCCAGCAGCCGGGACGGTAACACTGAAGCTTTCTTT CASSRDGNTEAFF
17 few TRBJ2-2 TRBD1 TRBV6-2/TRBV6-3 TGTGCCAGCAGTTACACCCCAGGACAGGAAAACACCGGGGAGCTGTTTTTT CASSYTPGQENTGELFF
16 few TRBJ1-1 . TRBV11-2 TGTGCCAGCAGACGCTTAAGGGCGGGGATTAACTCTGAAGCTTTCTTT CASRRLRAGINSEAFF
16 . TRBJ2-7 . TRBV7-8 TGTGCCAGCAGCCAGGAGGTATTGGTCTGGGGGGACGAGCAGTACTTC CASSQEVLVWGDEQYF
14 . TRBJ1-5 TRBD1 TRBV20-1 TGCAGTGCTTCAGGGGGCCGAGGCAATCAGCCCCAGCATTTT CSASGGRGNQPQHF
15 . TRBJ1-4 . TRBV2 TGTGCCAGCAGTGACAATCCCAGGCTCCATCGGACACTGTTTTTT CASSDNPRLHRTLFF
14 . TRBJ2-2 . TRBV14 TGTGCCAGCAGCCCGGGACTGTCCACCGGGGAGCTGTTTTTT CASSPGLSTGELFF
18 few TRBJ1-5 . TRBV5-6 TGTGCCAGCAGCACGTACCGGACAGCCCAGTATAGCAATCAGCCCCAGCATTTT CASSTYRTAQYSNQPQHF
14 . TRBJ2-1 TRBD2 TRBV28 TGTGCCAGCATTTGGACTAGCGGAATCAATGAGCAGTTCTTC CASIWTSGINEQFF
16 few TRBJ1-6 TRBD1 TRBV7-8 TGTGCCAGCAGCTTAATCGGTGGGACAGATAATTCACCCCTCCACTTT CASSLIGGTDNSPLHF
12 few TRBJ1-6 . TRBV6-5 TGTGCCAGCAGTTACTCGAATTCACCCCTCCACTTT CASSYSNSPLHF
13 . TRBJ1-1 . TRBV6-5 TGTGCCAGCAGTTACTCTTGGACCACTGAAGCTTTCTTT CASSYSWTTEAFF
15 . TRBJ2-1 TRBD2 TRBV28 TGTGCCAGCAGCCGACTAGCGGGAGGGCCGGATGAGCAGTTCTTC CASSRLAGGPDEQFF
15 . TRBJ2-1 . TRBV4-2 TGTGCCAGCAGCCAAGGCCTGTCTTCCTACAATGAGCAGTTCTTC CASSQGLSSYNEQFF
16 few TRBJ2-1 TRBD2 TRBV20-1 TGCAGTGCTGGGGAACTCACAAGCGGGGGAACGGATGAGCAGTTCTTC CSAGELTSGGTDEQFF
18 few TRBJ2-4 TRBD2 TRBV20-1 TGCAGTGCTAGAGATGGGCTAGCGGGGGAGCTAACCAAAAACATTCAGTACTTC CSARDGLAGELTKNIQYF
12 once TRBJ2-7 . TRBV20-1 TGCAGTGCTAGGTCGGGCGGGCGCGAGCAGTACTTC CSARSGGREQYF
14 . TRBJ1-6 . TRBV28 TGTGCCAGCAGCACCCCCGACAGAAACTCACCCCTCCACTTT CASSTPDRNSPLHF